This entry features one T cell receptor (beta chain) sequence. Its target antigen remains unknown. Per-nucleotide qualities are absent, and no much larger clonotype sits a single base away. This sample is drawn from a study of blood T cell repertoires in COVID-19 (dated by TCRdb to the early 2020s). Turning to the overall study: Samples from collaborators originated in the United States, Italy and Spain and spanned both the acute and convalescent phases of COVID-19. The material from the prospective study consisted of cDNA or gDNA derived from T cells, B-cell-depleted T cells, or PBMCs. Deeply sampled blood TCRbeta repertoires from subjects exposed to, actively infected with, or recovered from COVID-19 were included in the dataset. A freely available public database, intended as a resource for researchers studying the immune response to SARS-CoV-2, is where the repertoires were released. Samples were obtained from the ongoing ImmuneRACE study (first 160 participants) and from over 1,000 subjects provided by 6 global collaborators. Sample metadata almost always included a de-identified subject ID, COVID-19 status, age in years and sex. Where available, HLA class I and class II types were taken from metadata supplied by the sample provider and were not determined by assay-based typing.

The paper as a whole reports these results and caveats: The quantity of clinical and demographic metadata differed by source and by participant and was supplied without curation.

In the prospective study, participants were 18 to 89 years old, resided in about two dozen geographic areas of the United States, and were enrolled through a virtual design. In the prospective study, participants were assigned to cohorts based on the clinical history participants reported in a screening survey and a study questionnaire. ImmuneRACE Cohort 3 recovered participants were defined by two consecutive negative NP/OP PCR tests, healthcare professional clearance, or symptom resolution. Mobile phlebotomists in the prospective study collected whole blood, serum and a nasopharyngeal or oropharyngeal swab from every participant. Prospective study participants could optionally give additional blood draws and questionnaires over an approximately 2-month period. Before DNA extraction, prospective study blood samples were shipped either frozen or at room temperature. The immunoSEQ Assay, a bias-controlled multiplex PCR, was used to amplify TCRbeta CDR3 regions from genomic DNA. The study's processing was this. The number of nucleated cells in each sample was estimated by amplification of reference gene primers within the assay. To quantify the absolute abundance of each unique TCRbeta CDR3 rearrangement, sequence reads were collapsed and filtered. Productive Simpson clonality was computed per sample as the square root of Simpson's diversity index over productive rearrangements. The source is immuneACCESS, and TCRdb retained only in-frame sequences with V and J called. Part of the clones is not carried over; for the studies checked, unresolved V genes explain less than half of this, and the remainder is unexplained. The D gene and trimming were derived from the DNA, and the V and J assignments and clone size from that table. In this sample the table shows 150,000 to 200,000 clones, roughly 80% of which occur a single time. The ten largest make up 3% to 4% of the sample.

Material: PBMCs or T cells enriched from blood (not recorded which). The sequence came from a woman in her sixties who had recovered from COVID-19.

The CDR3 loop reads CASSSVLAGGSYEQYF. In nucleotide form, the sequence is TGTGCCAGCAGTTCCGTACTAGCGGGGGGGTCCTACGAGCAGTACTTC. The chain employs TRBV6-5 and TRBJ2-7; 13 bases in the junction line up with TRBD2. Unmatched junction bases come to 4, with V trimmed by 4 bases and J by 1 base. From the germline V gene, CDR1 is MNHEY and CDR2 is SVGAGI. Reading from cysteine to phenylalanine, the CDR3 counts 16 amino acids. CDR3 DNA is the only sequence kept; it has 48 bases, read in frame from the first base.